This TCR beta chain is drawn from a study of blood T cells in healthy people across ages. Findings and caveats of the study: Higher diversity, along with more naive CD4+ cells, distinguished long-lived donors from aged donors. Diversity estimates from one million T cells were considered underestimates.

The CDR3 has 18 amino acids. Germline assignment: CDR1 LGHNA and CDR2 YSLEER. The V and J ends lost 1 base and 4 bases, in that order; junction bases with no gene match: 12. This clonotype was picked up many times. Its antigen is currently unknown. Each donor's blood draw was 8.5 to 10 milliliters of peripheral blood. Together with a sample-barcoded 5' primer, a J-beta primer mix was included in a second PCR lasting roughly 6 to 12 cycles. TCRdb used MiXCR to reprocess the 5' RACE reads, holding one entry per CDR3 protein. The sample lists roughly 1.5 million distinct CDR3 sequences, less than 45% occurring once.

The TCR originated in a woman younger than 35 in good health. This rearrangement joins TRBV4-3 to TRBJ1-2; TRBD1 matches at 10 bases. The material sequenced was blood. The CDR3 region has the DNA TGCGCCAGCAGCCAAGTGGTAGGACAGGGGGACATCGGCTATGGCTACACCTTC. Protein: CASSQVVGQGDIGYGYTF.